Presented here are 28 T cell receptor beta chains from one specimen sequenced in a study of blood T cell repertoires in COVID-19. Generated by immunoSEQ multiplex PCR, the TCRdb table keeps only in-frame clones and is missing some. The repertoire holds around 160,000 clones, with around 84% as singletons. Sequencing used peripheral blood. These TCRs come from a human donor in a cohort sampled during active COVID-19.

The chain links TRBV30 to TRBJ1-1; D might be TRBD1 (6 bases). The V gene lost 0 bases and the J gene lost 1 base, with 9 bases spanning the gap. CDR1 is GTSNPN and CDR2 is SVGIG in the germline V gene (reference sequence). The CDR3 extends over 14 amino acids. CDR3 bases: TGTGCCTGGAGTGTAGGACAGAAGAACACTGAAGCTTTCTTT. Protein sequence: CAWSVGQKNTEAFF. Using reference TRBV30 and TRBJ1-1 for the parts outside the CDR3, the full variable domain is SQTIHQWPATLVQPVGSPLSLECTVEGTSNPNLYWYRQAAGRGLQLLFYSVGIGQISSEVPQNLSASRPQDRQFILSSKKLLLSDSGFYLCAWSVGQKNTEAFFGQGTRLTVV.

This clone was recorded at least ten times. The chain carries TRBV4-3 and TRBJ1-2, with no clear D. The CDR3 is made up of 14 amino acids. The ends were cut back, 1 base at V and 6 bases at J, with 12 bases in the middle. The germline CDR1 and CDR2 sequences are LGHNA and YSLEER. CDR3 in amino acids: CASSQGYGLHGYTF. In DNA, the CDR3 is TGCGCCAGCAGCCAAGGATATGGCCTCCATGGCTACACCTTC.

This clone was counted only a few times. This chain links TRBV10-3 with TRBJ2-1; possibly TRBD2 for D (5 bases). The germline V gene has CDR1 ENHRY and CDR2 SYGVKD. The CDR3 runs 12 residues. Trimming left V 6 bases short and J 9 bases short, with 12 bases between. CDR3 amino acids: CAIRGRGAEQFF. In DNA, the CDR3 is TGTGCCATCAGAGGCCGGGGTGCTGAGCAGTTCTTC.

The chain uses TRBV2 and TRBJ1-1, with D possibly matching TRBD1 (5 bases). The CDR3 has 14 amino acids. Trimming stripped 6 bases from V and 2 bases from J, with 13 bases between. CDR1 and CDR2 from the germline V gene are SNHLY and FYNNEI. The CDR3 region is CASRERGTNTEAFF. CDR3 nucleotides: TGTGCCAGCAGGGAAAGGGGTACAAACACTGAAGCTTTCTTT.

The rearrangement joins TRBV27 to TRBJ1-2, with TRBD1 matching 7 bases. The CDR3 extends over 14 amino acids. Trimming cost V 4 bases and J 8 bases; bases outside gene matches: 10. Germline loops: CDR1 MNHEY, CDR2 SMNVEV (reference sequence). The chain's CDR3 is CASSSQGLWGGYTF. As DNA, the CDR3 is TGTGCCAGCAGTTCACAGGGGTTGTGGGGGGGCTACACCTTC.

The table lists this clone with a few counts. The genes are TRBV14 and TRBJ1-1; TRBD1 is a possible D gene (5 bases). The germline CDR1 and CDR2 sequences are SGHDN and FVKESK. V lost 3 bases to trimming and J lost 11 bases, with 16 bases between them. This CDR3 is 13 amino acids long. CDR3 DNA sequence: TGTGCCAGCAGCCATGAGGACAACAAACGGGCTTTCTTT. It is translated as CASSHEDNKRAFF.

The chain combines TRBV13 with TRBJ1-5; 7 bases map to TRBD1. J lost 9 bases, V lost 5 bases, and 7 bases had no gene match. Germline V gene sequence: CDR1 PRHDT, CDR2 FYEKMQ (reference sequence). There are 13 residues in the CDR3. The CDR3 DNA follows: TGTGCCAGCAGCCGACAGGGCCTAGGGCCCCAGCATTTT. It translates to CASSRQGLGPQHF.

As to this clone: Other DNA sequences within the sample encode an identical CDR3. The chain is built from TRBV18 and TRBJ1-3; D not certain. The CDR3 has 14 residues. Per the germline V gene, CDR1 is KGHSH and CDR2 is LQKENI. V was trimmed by 2 bases and J by 2 bases, leaving 7 bases between them. The DNA of the CDR3 is TGTGCCAGCTCACCAGCGGGGACTGGAAACACCATATATTTT. Translation: CASSPAGTGNTIYF.

The J gene is TRBJ2-5, the V gene TRBV19; the D is unclear. This CDR3 has 14 amino acids. Germline values: CDR1 LNHDA, CDR2 SQIVND (reference sequence). Trimming cost V 1 base and J 5 bases, with 11 bases left between them. This chain's CDR3 is CASSIASLRETQYF. CDR3 DNA: TGTGCCAGTAGTATAGCTTCACTCCGGGAGACCCAGTACTTC.

This sequence joins TRBV3-1 (or the pseudogene TRBV3-2) and TRBJ1-6; a possible D gene is TRBD1 (5 bases). Trimming left V 0 bases short and J 2 bases short, with 8 bases between. Germline CDR1 is LGHDT and CDR2 is YNNKEL (reference sequence). CDR3 length equals 16 residues. The CDR3 coding sequence is TGTGCCAGCAGCCAAGAGGGAGGGGCCTATAATTCACCCCTCCACTTT. Its protein is CASSQEGGAYNSPLHF.

V gene TRBV7-9 combines with J gene TRBJ2-7; 7 positions match TRBD1. This CDR3 has 15 amino acids. V was pared by 5 bases and J by 1 base, with 8 bases of the junction left unmatched. The germline gives CDR1 SEHNR, CDR2 FQNEAQ (reference sequence). For the CDR3, the DNA is TGTGCCAGCAGCCGACCGGGACAGTCTTCCTACGAGCAGTACTTC. Its translation: CASSRPGQSSYEQYF.

The rearrangement uses TRBV5-1 and TRBJ1-1, with TRBD1 as a possible D gene (6 bases). There are 13 residues in the CDR3. V lost 4 bases and J lost 1, with 8 bases in between. CDR1 is SGHRS, CDR2 YFSETQ, per germline. CDR3 in DNA: TGCGCCAGCAGCCCACAGGGGAACACTGAAGCTTTCTTT. It yields the protein CASSPQGNTEAFF.

The chain combines TRBV29-1 with TRBJ1-1; no reliable D call. CDR1 and CDR2 from the germline V gene are SQVTM and ANQGSEA. This CDR3 spans 12 amino acids. V lost 3 bases to trimming and J lost 7 bases, with 12 bases between them. CDR3 in DNA: TGCAGCGTTGAGAAACTGTCCCATGAAGCTTTCTTT. It specifies CSVEKLSHEAFF.

The V call is TRBV18, the J call TRBJ1-2, with 10 bases aligning to TRBD1. V trimming: 6 bases; J trimming: 5 bases; junction bases outside the gene matches: 9. Looked up from germline, CDR1 is KGHSH and CDR2 is LQKENI. This CDR3 is 15 amino acids long. CDR3 in DNA: TGTGCCAGCTCCCAAGGACAGGGGGACTTGTATGGCTACACCTTC. This sequence encodes CASSQGQGDLYGYTF.

The sample holds one count of this clone. The chain combines TRBV25-1 with TRBJ1-2; no reliable D call. This CDR3 region has 13 residues. Germline lookup yields CDR1 MGHDK and CDR2 SYGVNS. V was trimmed by 3 bases and J by 0 bases, leaving 5 bases between them. This chain's CDR3 is CASSEPANYGYTF. In DNA, the CDR3 is TGTGCCAGCAGTGAGCCAGCTAACTATGGCTACACCTTC.

The V call is TRBV10-3, the J call TRBJ2-3; TRBD2 matches 8 bases. The CDR3 contains 15 residues. The J segment lost 5 bases and the V segment lost 6 bases, leaving 10 bases of the junction unmatched. In germline, CDR1 is ENHRY, CDR2 SYGVKD. CDR3 nucleotide sequence: TGTGCCATCAGCAGAGCGGGGGTTTTTAAAGATACGCAGTATTTT. This gives the protein CAISRAGVFKDTQYF.

This clone appeared a few times. At one end, the junction sequence differs from germline, possibly due to a read error. The V call is TRBV7-7, the J call TRBJ1-4; 7 bases are a match to TRBD1. Germline loops: CDR1 SSHAT, CDR2 FNYEAQ (reference sequence). The CDR3 length is 14 residues. CDR3 loop: CASSAGQPNEKLFF. CDR3 in DNA: TGTGCTAGCAGCGCGGGACAGCCGAATGAAAAACTGTTTTTT.

The V call is TRBV9, the J call TRBJ1-4, with D maybe TRBD1 (5 bases). The CDR3 covers 16 residues. Trimming stripped 2 bases from V and 0 bases from J, with 11 bases between. The germline V gene has CDR1 SGDLS and CDR2 YYNGEE. Here the CDR3 DNA reads TGTGCCAGCAGCGTCGGGGACTCCCCAACTAATGAAAAACTGTTTTTT. Translated: CASSVGDSPTNEKLFF. Looking up the rest from reference TRBV9 and TRBJ1-4 gives the full variable domain: DSGVTQTPKHLITATGQRVTLRCSPRSGDLSVYWYQQSLDQGLQFLIQYYNGEERAKGNILERFSAQQFPDLHSELNLSSLELGDSALYFCASSVGDSPTNEKLFFGSGTQLSVL.

This chain uses TRBV18 with TRBJ1-5, with D tentatively TRBD1 (5 bases). V lost 6 bases and J 2 bases, leaving 14 bases between the germline ends. CDR1 is KGHSH, CDR2 LQKENI, per germline. The CDR3 runs to 15 residues. The CDR3 DNA reads as TGTGCCAGCTCCTCGGACACATCAGGCAATCAGCCCCAGCATTTT. Protein: CASSSDTSGNQPQHF.

This clone occurred once. V gene TRBV3-1 (or the pseudogene TRBV3-2) combines with J gene TRBJ1-2; 9 bases are shared with TRBD1. This CDR3 is 15 amino acids long. Trimming cost V 3 bases and J 2 bases; bases outside gene matches: 4. Germline V gives CDR1 LGHDT, CDR2 YNNKEL (reference sequence). This chain's CDR3 is CASSHRDRANYGYTF. The CDR3 DNA follows: TGTGCCAGCAGCCACCGGGACAGGGCGAACTATGGCTACACCTTC.

The chain uses TRBV7-9 and TRBJ1-2; TRBD1 matches 9 bases. CDR3 length: 16 amino acids. The germline CDR1 and CDR2 sequences are SEHNR and FQNEAQ (reference sequence). The V segment lost 1 base and the J segment 8 bases; nucleotides outside the gene matches: 11. The CDR3 DNA reads TGTGCCAGCAGCTTAGGGATTCCGGGACAGGGAAGAGGCTACACCTTC. Translation: CASSLGIPGQGRGYTF.

The chain recombines TRBV5-1 with TRBJ2-2; D is undetermined. This CDR3 is built from 16 residues. Germline V CDR1 and CDR2: SGHRS, YFSETQ. Trimming removed 2 bases from V and 0 bases from J, with 11 bases in between. The CDR3 loop is CASSLATRPNTGELFF. Written as DNA, the CDR3 is TGCGCCAGCAGCTTAGCCACGCGGCCGAACACCGGGGAGCTGTTTTTT.

The V and J genes are TRBV21-1 and TRBJ1-6; TRBD1 is the table's D call, not checked against the DNA. TRBV21-1 constitutes a pseudogene. The CDR3 runs to 15 residues. DNA of the CDR3: TGTGCCAGCCAATCAACGACAGGGATGGATTCACCCCTCCACTTT. Protein product: CASQSTTGMDSPLHF.

The V and J genes are TRBV3-1 (or the pseudogene TRBV3-2) and TRBJ1-1; D gene ambiguous. The V and J ends lost 2 bases and 0 bases respectively, with 4 bases between them. The germline V gene encodes CDR1 LGHDT and CDR2 YNNKEL (reference sequence). The CDR3 loop spans 13 amino acids. The CDR3 region is CASSQQMNTEAFF. CDR3 in DNA: TGTGCCAGCAGCCAACAAATGAACACTGAAGCTTTCTTT.

The genes are TRBV7-3 and TRBJ1-1; D gene uncertain. Trimming left V 4 bases short and J 3 bases short, with 9 bases between. CDR3 size: 13 residues. The germline CDR1 and CDR2 sequences are SGHTA and FQGTGA. The CDR3 is CASSSVGDTEAFF. The CDR3 DNA sequence: TGTGCCAGCAGCTCCGTCGGTGACACTGAAGCTTTCTTT.

As DNA, the CDR3 is TGTGCCAGCAGCGTTCGCGGCACAGGGGACTATGGCTACACCTTC. Translation gives CASSVRGTGDYGYTF. The V and J genes are TRBV9 and TRBJ1-2; 7 bases line up with TRBD1. The trim removed 2 bases at V and 3 bases at J, leaving 7 bases unmatched. The CDR3 has 15 residues. Germline V CDR1 and CDR2: SGDLS, YYNGEE.

V gene TRBV9 combines with J gene TRBJ2-5; possibly TRBD2 for D (6 bases). CDR1 is SGDLS and CDR2 is YYNGEE in the germline V gene. The CDR3 covers 16 residues. V was trimmed by 4 bases and J by 2 bases, leaving 18 bases between them. DNA for the CDR3: TGTGCCAGCAGCCTCACTTGGGGGGAAACACAAGAGACCCAGTACTTC. Translated, it gives CASSLTWGETQETQYF.

This chain links TRBV4-3 with TRBJ1-2; 7 bases are a match to TRBD1. This CDR3 region has 14 residues. Germline-derived CDR1 and CDR2 are LGHNA and YSLEER. J gave up 4 bases and V 0 bases, and 2 bases lay outside the gene matches. CDR3 sequence: CASSQDRTGYGYTF. Written as DNA, the CDR3 is TGCGCCAGCAGCCAAGATAGGACAGGCTATGGCTACACCTTC.